These T cell receptor beta chains were read from a single sample in a study of blood T cell repertoires in COVID-19. Generated by immunoSEQ multiplex PCR, the TCRdb table keeps only in-frame clones and is missing some. Of about 35,000 clones listed, approximately 78% are singletons. Sequencing input: peripheral blood. The receptors derive from a man between 60 and 75 years old in a cohort sampled during active COVID-19. CDR3s leave out the opening cysteine and the closing phenylalanine or tryptophan. Size is omitted from some rows. Given values are once, few, many or a class for expanded clones.

CDR3 length,V gene,clone size,J gene,CDR3 protein
14,TRBV6-2/TRBV6-3,-,TRBJ1-3,ASSYSAGDSGNTIY
12,TRBV11-2,-,TRBJ1-1,ASSFIQGFGEAF
12,TRBV7-3,-,TRBJ2-7,ASSSGTYNGEQY
14,TRBV5-1,-,TRBJ1-1,ASSIGQGGSAAEAF
14,TRBV28,-,TRBJ1-5,ASSGAQGGSNQPQH
12,TRBV29-1,-,TRBJ2-3,SVEGGGRVDTQY
10,TRBV7-9,-,TRBJ2-7,ASRGRQDEQY
11,TRBV7-9,-,TRBJ1-1,ASREGWGTEAF
12,TRBV3-1/TRBV3-2,-,TRBJ1-2,ASSPSGANYGYT
10,TRBV28,-,TRBJ1-2,ATGEQNYGYT
14,TRBV6-5,-,TRBJ2-7,ASSYPLDVTYYEQY
12,TRBV27,-,TRBJ1-1,ASSLKAGPTEAF
9,TRBV11-2,few,TRBJ1-3,ATRYGNTIY
13,TRBV3-1/TRBV3-2,-,TRBJ1-1,ASSLTMTGNTEAF
18,TRBV5-5,-,TRBJ2-1,ASSLVSGLAGPSSYNEQF
14,TRBV18,-,TRBJ2-1,ASSPPSSGGGNEQF
12,TRBV24-1,-,TRBJ2-1,ATSGAGAHNEQF
13,TRBV7-2,-,TRBJ1-6,ASSLDRANNSPLH
15,TRBV9,-,TRBJ2-6,ASSSPAAGPGANVLT
14,TRBV7-8,few,TRBJ2-7,ASSEQGAQSSYEQY
10,TRBV15,-,TRBJ1-2,ATSIAGSGYT
11,TRBV18,-,TRBJ1-4,ASSPGQGEKLF
13,TRBV13,-,TRBJ1-3,ASRAVTGAGNTIY
10,TRBV3-1/TRBV3-2,-,TRBJ2-5,ASSPGVQTQY
12,TRBV24-1,-,TRBJ2-1,ATPTSATYNEQF
11,TRBV5-1,once,TRBJ1-1,ASSLRESAEAF
13,TRBV7-4,-,TRBJ2-7,ASSHKNSGRGEQY
13,TRBV9,few,TRBJ1-1,ASSVEGGANTEAF
10,TRBV28,-,TRBJ1-5,ASSRSNQPQH
15,TRBV21-1,-,TRBJ2-7,ASSKEGRREWSYEQY
13,TRBV3-1/TRBV3-2,-,TRBJ2-1,ASSAGLADYNEQF
12,TRBV5-1,-,TRBJ1-6,ASSRQGADSPLH
12,TRBV5-1,-,TRBJ2-2,ASSLGQGAGELF
13,TRBV7-2,-,TRBJ2-3,ASSARDRRTDTQY
15,TRBV7-2,-,TRBJ2-2,ASSPPLAGGRAGELF
17,TRBV4-1,-,TRBJ2-3,ASSRLKRSGTSGTDTQY
11,TRBV11-3,-,TRBJ1-6,ASSLESGSPLH
12,TRBV30,-,TRBJ1-1,AWSRGSMNTEAF
13,TRBV14,-,TRBJ2-4,ASSRTGKAKNIQY
14,TRBV7-9,-,TRBJ2-3,ASSSNTGGITDTQY
10,TRBV24-1,once,TRBJ2-2,ATGQNTGELF
13,TRBV28,-,TRBJ2-3,ASSLGQGRSDTQY
14,TRBV6-1,-,TRBJ1-5,ASSEAVRPSNQPQH
12,TRBV5-4,-,TRBJ2-3,ASSSTGEGDTQY
11,TRBV12-3/TRBV12-4,-,TRBJ2-1,ASSLAGGYEQF
11,TRBV6-2/TRBV6-3,-,TRBJ1-1,ASSRQGAGEAF
11,TRBV6-5,-,TRBJ1-2,ASRDRTGWGYT
12,TRBV6-2/TRBV6-3,-,TRBJ1-2,ASSYVRGSYGYT
13,TRBV9,few,TRBJ2-1,ASSVGGAGVGEQF
15,TRBV18,-,TRBJ2-1,ASSPNRPGTDNNEQF
11,TRBV7-9,-,TRBJ1-5,ASSLQGNQPQH
12,TRBV7-2,-,TRBJ2-5,ASRKRGAEETQY